This TCR beta chain was identified in a study of T cell responses to AZD1222 COVID-19 vaccine. For the study at large: Second-dose schedules of about 4 or about 12 weeks were combined. General study findings and limits: Per reports, nearly half of all spike-specific TCRs target regions that are unmutated in variants.

Assay used: immunoSEQ multiplex PCR; TCRdb lists only in-frame clones, some missing. In the table there are 200,000 or so clones, over 80% of which are singletons. As regards this clone: Its specificity is not known.

CDR3 length: 17 residues. From germline, CDR1 is LGHNA and CDR2 YNFKEQ. The ends lost 0 bases at V and 6 bases at J; junction bases unmatched: 11. This specimen consisted of peripheral blood, obtained on day 0 of AZD1222 vaccination. The TCR sequence derives from an adult in good health. The chain has TRBV4-2 and TRBJ1-3; the match to TRBD1 covers 7 bases. The CDR3 loop reads CASSQEGTARGSNTIYF. The CDR3 DNA reads TGTGCCAGCAGCCAAGAAGGGACAGCTCGTGGCTCAAACACCATATATTTT.